The 7 T cell receptor beta chains listed next were all sequenced from one sample in a study of T cell repertoires in ileal Crohn's disease. Here immunoSEQ multiplex PCR was the method, and the copy in TCRdb shows in-frame clones only, minus some. This sample has about 10,000 clones, with around three quarters found just once. Material: ileal tissue. The receptors were gathered from an adult with Crohn's disease.

J is TRBJ2-2 and V is TRBV5-1, with a tentative D call TRBD1 (5 bases). Trimming pared 1 base from V and 6 bases from J, leaving 16 bases between. The CDR3 is made up of 16 amino acids. CDR1 is SGHRS and CDR2 is YFSETQ in the germline V gene. This CDR3 is CASSLLVRVGPGELFF. CDR3 nucleotide sequence: TGCGCCAGCAGCTTGCTCGTCAGGGTGGGTCCCGGGGAGCTGTTTTTT.

This clone was picked up a small number of times. The same CDR3 also results from other DNA sequences found in this sample. V and J are TRBV18 and TRBJ2-7; 7 bases are shared with TRBD2. J was trimmed by 6 bases and V by 1 base; bases with no gene match: 6. The CDR3 is 14 amino acids. The V gene's germline CDR1 is KGHSH and CDR2 LQKENI. CDR3 DNA: TGTGCCAGCTCACCACAGGGACTACGTGTCGAGCAGTACTTC. Translated, it gives CASSPQGLRVEQYF.

This chain links TRBV28 with TRBJ2-1; 8 bases fit TRBD2. The germline CDR1 and CDR2 sequences are MDHEN and SYDVKM. This CDR3 is built from 16 residues. V lost 7 bases and J lost 4; bases outside the gene matches: 12. The CDR3 nucleotides are TGTGCCAGCACCCTTGCCGGGGGGGCCCAATACAATGAGCAGTTCTTC. Encoded protein: CASTLAGGAQYNEQFF.

This clone has just one count. The rearrangement joins TRBV5-6 to TRBJ1-6; 10 bases are a match to TRBD1. The CDR3 runs 16 residues. V was pared by 3 bases and J by 9 bases, with 9 bases of the junction left unmatched. Germline V gene lookup returns CDR1 SGHDT and CDR2 YYEEEE. The CDR3 sequence: CASSSRDRGPGSPLHF. CDR3 DNA sequence: TGTGCCAGCAGCTCAAGGGACAGGGGTCCAGGTTCACCCCTCCACTTT.

This clone was seen a handful of times. This chain connects TRBV14 to TRBJ1-2, with 9 bases aligning to TRBD1. In germline, CDR1 is SGHDN, CDR2 FVKESK. V was pared by 3 bases and J by 7 bases, with 3 bases of the junction left unmatched. This CDR3 has 13 residues. The CDR3 is CASSQGQGSGYTF. As DNA, the CDR3 is TGTGCCAGCAGCCAGGGACAGGGCTCTGGCTACACCTTC.

V gene TRBV5-1 combines with J gene TRBJ2-7, with 9 bases aligning to TRBD1. V shed 4 bases, J shed 4 bases, and the junction held 9 bases outside the gene matches. The CDR3 consists of 15 residues. Germline V lookup: CDR1 SGHRS, CDR2 YFSETQ. The CDR3 is CASSKDRGSDYEQYF. CDR3 nucleotides: TGCGCCAGCAGCAAGGACAGGGGATCGGATTACGAGCAGTACTTC. The variable domain in full, completed from reference TRBV5-1 and TRBJ2-7, reads KAGVTQTPRYLIKTRGQQVTLSCSPISGHRSVSWYQQTPGQGLQFLFEYFSETQRNKGNFPGRFSGRQFSNSRSEMNVSTLELGDSALYLCASSKDRGSDYEQYFGPGTRLTVT.

The V and J genes are TRBV2 and TRBJ2-1; 9 bases line up with TRBD2. Losses at the gene ends were 4 bases for V and 2 bases for J; bases not matched to a gene: 3. Per germline, CDR1 SNHLY and CDR2 FYNNEI. The CDR3 has 15 amino acids. Here the CDR3 DNA reads TGTGCCAGCAGTGTGACTAGCGGCACCTACAATGAGCAGTTCTTC. This encodes CASSVTSGTYNEQFF.